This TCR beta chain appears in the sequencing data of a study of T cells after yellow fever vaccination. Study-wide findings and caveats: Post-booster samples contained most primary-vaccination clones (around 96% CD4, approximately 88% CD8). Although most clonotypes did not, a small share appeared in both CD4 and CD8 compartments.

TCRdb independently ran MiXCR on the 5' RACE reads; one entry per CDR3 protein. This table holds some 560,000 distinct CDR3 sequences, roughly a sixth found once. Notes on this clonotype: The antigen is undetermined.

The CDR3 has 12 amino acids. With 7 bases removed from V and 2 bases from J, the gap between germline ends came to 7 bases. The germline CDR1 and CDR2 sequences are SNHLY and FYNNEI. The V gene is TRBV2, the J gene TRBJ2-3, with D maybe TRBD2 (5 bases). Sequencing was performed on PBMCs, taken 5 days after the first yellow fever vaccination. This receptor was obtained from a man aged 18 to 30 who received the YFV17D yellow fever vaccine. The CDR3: CASTGLTDTQYF. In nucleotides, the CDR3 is TGTGCCAGCACCGGACTCACAGATACGCAGTATTTT.